What follows are 13 T cell receptor beta chains derived from one specimen sequenced in a study of shared clonotypes between healthy human individuals (dated by TCRdb to 2018 to 2020). Preparation of the library involved the immunoSEQ multiplex PCR assay. TCRdb holds this immuneACCESS table with in-frame rearrangements only. Some clones are missing; in checked studies, unresolved V genes explain under half, and the rest has no known cause. This sample comprises about 1.5 million clones, roughly 96% of them detected only once. Of the sample, over 1% falls within the top ten clones. Input material: naive CD4+ T cells sorted from blood. The cell subset or site label of this sample denotes: CD45RA+ positively selected. These receptors all stem from a man aged 25-45 years in good health.

This clone was seen only once. The chain carries TRBV19 and TRBJ2-3; possibly TRBD1 or TRBD2 for D (6 bases each). This CDR3 contains 18 residues. CDR1 and CDR2 (germline): LNHDA, SQIVND (reference sequence). V was pared by 3 bases and J by 3 bases, with 22 bases between. The CDR3 is CASSIAHGGRGRTDTQYF. In DNA form, the CDR3 reads TGTGCCAGTAGTATCGCCCACGGGGGCAGGGGAAGGACAGATACGCAGTATTTT.

The chain combines TRBV21-1 with TRBJ1-5; the D call of TRBD1 is as the table states it, not checked on the DNA. TRBV21-1 is noted as a pseudogene. The CDR3 covers 18 residues. CDR3 DNA: TGTGCCAGCAGCAAAGCTGGGACAGGGGGCGCGAAAAATCAGCCCCAGCATTTT. This translates into CASSKAGTGGAKNQPQHF.

As for this clone: The sample has other DNA sequences that encode this CDR3 too. The chain employs TRBV6-6 and TRBJ2-5; TRBD1 aligns across 10 bases. Unmatched junction bases numbered 2, after V lost 6 bases and J lost 4 bases. CDR3 length: 13 amino acids. CDR1 and CDR2 from the germline V gene are MNHNY and SVGAGI (reference sequence). The CDR3 coding sequence is TGTGCCAGCAGCCGGGACAGGGGAGAGACCCAGTACTTC. It codes for CASSRDRGETQYF.

The chain combines TRBV28 with TRBJ1-5; D is undetermined. There are 15 residues in the CDR3. The V gene lost 0 bases and the J gene lost 0 bases, with 6 bases spanning the gap. The germline V gene has CDR1 MDHEN and CDR2 SYDVKM. CDR3 sequence reads: CASSLWIRSNQPQHF. In nucleotides, the CDR3 is TGTGCCAGCAGTTTATGGATTCGTAGCAATCAGCCCCAGCATTTT.

The chain carries TRBV5-6 and TRBJ1-1; a possible D gene is TRBD1 (5 bases). Germline V gene sequence: CDR1 SGHDT, CDR2 YYEEEE. The CDR3 length is 14 residues. V lost 2 bases and J lost 1, with 9 bases in between. The CDR3 region has the DNA TGTGCCAGCAGCTTTTTCCAGGGGAACACTGAAGCTTTCTTT. Its protein product is CASSFFQGNTEAFF.

J is TRBJ1-1 and V is TRBV5-4; the D gene is possibly TRBD1 (6 bases). The CDR3 is made up of 12 amino acids. V lost 4 bases to trimming and J lost 7 bases, with 11 bases between them. CDR1 is SGHNT, CDR2 YYREEE, per germline (reference sequence). The CDR3 DNA follows: TGTGCCAGCAGCCTACAGGGCTTTGAAGCTTTCTTT. The encoded protein is CASSLQGFEAFF.

Comments on this clone: The sample has other DNA sequences that encode this CDR3 too. The chain carries TRBV20-1 and TRBJ1-1; D gene unclear. The CDR3 totals 11 residues. The germline CDR1 and CDR2 sequences are DFQATT and SNEGSKA (reference sequence). Between the trimmed V and J ends, which lost 3 bases and 3 bases, there was a span of 5 bases. For the CDR3, the DNA is TGCAGTGCTAGGCGTGACACTGAAGCTTTCTTT. Protein product: CSARRDTEAFF.

In this sample, this clone turned up once. The CDR3 region is CASSPSPGQEKTQYF. The CDR3 DNA follows: TGTGCCAGCAGCCCGAGCCCGGGACAGGAAAAGACCCAGTACTTC. V is TRBV5-4 and J is TRBJ2-5; 8 bases fit TRBD1. V gave up 4 bases and J gave up 6 bases; unmatched junction bases: 11. CDR3 length equals 15 residues. Germline assignment: CDR1 SGHNT and CDR2 YYREEE (reference sequence).

The CDR3 coding sequence is TGTGCCAGCCGATCTAACACGCGATTTGACACCGGGGAGCTGTTTTTT. It specifies CASRSNTRFDTGELFF. The rearrangement joins TRBV11-3 to TRBJ2-2; unclear D gene. Trimming cost V 8 bases and J 3 bases, with 19 bases left between them. CDR1 is SGHNT and CDR2 is YENEEA in the germline V gene. This CDR3 has 16 amino acids.

The chain is built from TRBV27 and TRBJ2-2; D might be TRBD1 (6 bases). CDR1 and CDR2 (germline): MNHEY, SMNVEV (reference sequence). The CDR3 contains 14 residues. V gave up 4 bases and J gave up 0 bases, with 6 bases separating them. CDR3 coding DNA: TGTGCCAGCAGTTGGACAGCGAACACCGGGGAGCTGTTTTTT. This sequence encodes CASSWTANTGELFF.

This clone appeared a single time. This chain connects TRBV5-4 to TRBJ2-7; no definite D call. The V end lost 4 bases, the J end lost 5 bases, and 10 bases lay between the germline ends. The length of the CDR3 is 12 residues. Germline CDR1 and CDR2: SGHNT and YYREEE (reference sequence). The CDR3 sequence is CASSPRSNEQYF. CDR3 nucleotides: TGTGCCAGCAGCCCCCGGTCGAACGAGCAGTACTTC. Full variable domain (rest looked up from reference TRBV5-4 and TRBJ2-7): ETGVTQSPTHLIKTRGQQVTLRCSSQSGHNTVSWYQQALGQGPQFIFQYYREEENGRGNFPPRFSGLQFPNYSSELNVNALELDDSALYLCASSPRSNEQYFGPGTRLTVT.

Concerning this clone itself: The same CDR3 also results from other DNA sequences found in this sample. The V gene is TRBV7-2, the J gene TRBJ1-2; perhaps TRBD1 as D (6 bases). The CDR3 runs to 14 residues. The germline gives CDR1 SGHTA, CDR2 FQGNSA. V lost 5 bases, J lost 2 bases, and 12 bases lay in between. CDR3 nucleotides: TGTGCCAGCAGCCGAGAGGGGGGAAACTATGGCTACACCTTC. As protein: CASSREGGNYGYTF.

The CDR3 here is CASSIFPGSDYGYTF. In nucleotides, the CDR3 is TGTGCCAGTAGTATTTTTCCAGGGAGCGACTATGGCTACACCTTC. The chain joins TRBV19 to TRBJ1-2; tentatively, D is TRBD1 (5 bases). The length of the CDR3 is 15 residues. CDR1 and CDR2 from the germline V gene are LNHDA and SQIVND (reference sequence). Trimming cost V 3 bases and J 3 bases, with 14 bases left between them.